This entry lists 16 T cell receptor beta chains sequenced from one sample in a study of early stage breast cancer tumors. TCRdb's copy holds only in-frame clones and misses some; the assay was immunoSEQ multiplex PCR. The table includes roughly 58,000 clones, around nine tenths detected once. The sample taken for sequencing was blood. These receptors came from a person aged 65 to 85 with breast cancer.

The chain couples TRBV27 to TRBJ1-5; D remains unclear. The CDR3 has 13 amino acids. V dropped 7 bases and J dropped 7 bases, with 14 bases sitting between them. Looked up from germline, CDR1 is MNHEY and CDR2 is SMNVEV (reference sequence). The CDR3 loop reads CASIALFRQPQHF. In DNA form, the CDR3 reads TGTGCCAGCATCGCCCTTTTTCGGCAGCCCCAGCATTTT.

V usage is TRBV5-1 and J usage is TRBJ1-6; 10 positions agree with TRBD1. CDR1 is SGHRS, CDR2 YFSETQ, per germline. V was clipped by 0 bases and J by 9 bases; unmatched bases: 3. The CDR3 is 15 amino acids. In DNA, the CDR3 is TGCGCCAGCAGCTTGGGGACAGGGGGAGGTTCACCCCTCCACTTT. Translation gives CASSLGTGGGSPLHF.

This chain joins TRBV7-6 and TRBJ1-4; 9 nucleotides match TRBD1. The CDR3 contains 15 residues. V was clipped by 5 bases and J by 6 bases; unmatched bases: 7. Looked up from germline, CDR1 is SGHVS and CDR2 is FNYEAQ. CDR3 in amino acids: CASSPNRDRDEKLFF. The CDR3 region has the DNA TGTGCCAGCAGCCCCAACCGGGACAGGGATGAAAAACTGTTTTTT.

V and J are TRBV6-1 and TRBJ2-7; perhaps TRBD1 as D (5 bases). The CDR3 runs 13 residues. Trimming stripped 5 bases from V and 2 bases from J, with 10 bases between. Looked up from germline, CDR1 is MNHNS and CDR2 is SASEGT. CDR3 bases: TGTGCCAGCAGTTTGACAGTCACCTACGAGCAGTACTTC. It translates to CASSLTVTYEQYF.

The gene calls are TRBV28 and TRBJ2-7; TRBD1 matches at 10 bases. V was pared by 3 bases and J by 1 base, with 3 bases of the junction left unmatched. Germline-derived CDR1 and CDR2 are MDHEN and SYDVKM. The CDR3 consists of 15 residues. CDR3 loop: CASSFWGQGSYEQYF. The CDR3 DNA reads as TGTGCCAGCAGTTTCTGGGGACAGGGGTCCTACGAGCAGTACTTC.

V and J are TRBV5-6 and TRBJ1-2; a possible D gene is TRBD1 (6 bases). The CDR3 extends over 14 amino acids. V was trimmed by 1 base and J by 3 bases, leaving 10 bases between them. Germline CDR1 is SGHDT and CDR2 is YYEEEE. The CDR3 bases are TGTGCCAGCAGCTTGCCGGGACACTACTATGGCTACACCTTC. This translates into CASSLPGHYYGYTF.

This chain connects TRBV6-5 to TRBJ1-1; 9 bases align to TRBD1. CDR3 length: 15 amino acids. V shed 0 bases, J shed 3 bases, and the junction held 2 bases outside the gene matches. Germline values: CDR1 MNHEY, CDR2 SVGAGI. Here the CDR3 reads CASSYSGQGDTEAFF. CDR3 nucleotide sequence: TGTGCCAGCAGTTACTCGGGACAGGGAGACACTGAAGCTTTCTTT.

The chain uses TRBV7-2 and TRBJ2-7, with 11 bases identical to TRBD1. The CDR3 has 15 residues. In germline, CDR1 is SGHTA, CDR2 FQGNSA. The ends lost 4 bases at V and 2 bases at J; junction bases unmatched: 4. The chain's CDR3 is CASSWTGGPTYEQYF. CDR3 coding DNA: TGTGCCAGCAGCTGGACAGGGGGCCCCACCTACGAGCAGTACTTC.

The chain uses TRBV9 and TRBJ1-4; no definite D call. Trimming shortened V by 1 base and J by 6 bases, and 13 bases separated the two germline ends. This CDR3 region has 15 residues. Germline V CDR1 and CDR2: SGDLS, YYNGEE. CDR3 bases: TGTGCCAGCAGCGTAATGGCAACAGCGGATGAAAAACTGTTTTTT. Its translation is CASSVMATADEKLFF.

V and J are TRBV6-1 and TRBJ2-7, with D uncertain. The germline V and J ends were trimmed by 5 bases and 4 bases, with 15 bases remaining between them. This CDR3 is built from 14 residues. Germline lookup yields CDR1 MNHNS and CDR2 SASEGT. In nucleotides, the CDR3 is TGTGCCAGCAGTTCCCCGGAGACGATATACGAGCAGTACTTC. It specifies CASSSPETIYEQYF.

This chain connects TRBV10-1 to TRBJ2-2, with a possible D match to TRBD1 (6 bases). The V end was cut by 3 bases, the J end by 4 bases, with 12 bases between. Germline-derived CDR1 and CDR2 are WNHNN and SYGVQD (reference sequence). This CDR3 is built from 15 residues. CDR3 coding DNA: TGCGCCAGCAGTGATGGGGGCCAGATCACCGGGGAGCTGTTTTTT. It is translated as CASSDGGQITGELFF.

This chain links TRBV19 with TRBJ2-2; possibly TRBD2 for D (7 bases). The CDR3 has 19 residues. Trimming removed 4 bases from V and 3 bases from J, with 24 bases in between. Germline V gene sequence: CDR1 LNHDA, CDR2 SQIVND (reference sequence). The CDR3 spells CASSRYPRGAGVDTGELFF. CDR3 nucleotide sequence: TGTGCCAGTAGTAGATACCCCCGGGGGGCCGGGGTGGACACCGGGGAGCTGTTTTTT.

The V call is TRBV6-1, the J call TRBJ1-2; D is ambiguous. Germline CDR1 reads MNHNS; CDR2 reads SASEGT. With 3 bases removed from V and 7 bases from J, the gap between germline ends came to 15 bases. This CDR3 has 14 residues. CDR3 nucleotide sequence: TGTGCCAGCAGTGATGTCGGCGGCCCGAGTGGCTACACCTTC. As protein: CASSDVGGPSGYTF.

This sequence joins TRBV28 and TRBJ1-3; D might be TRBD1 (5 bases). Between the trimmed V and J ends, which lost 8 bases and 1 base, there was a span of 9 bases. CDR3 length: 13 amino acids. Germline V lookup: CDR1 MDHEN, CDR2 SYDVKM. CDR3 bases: TGTGCCAGCCAAGGGGTTTCTGGAAACACCATATATTTT. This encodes CASQGVSGNTIYF. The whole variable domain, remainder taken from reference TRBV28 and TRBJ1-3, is DVKVTQSSRYLVKRTGEKVFLECVQDMDHENMFWYRQDPGLGLRLIYFSYDVKMKEKGDIPEGYSVSREKKERFSLILESASTNQTSMYLCASQGVSGNTIYFGEGSWLTVV.

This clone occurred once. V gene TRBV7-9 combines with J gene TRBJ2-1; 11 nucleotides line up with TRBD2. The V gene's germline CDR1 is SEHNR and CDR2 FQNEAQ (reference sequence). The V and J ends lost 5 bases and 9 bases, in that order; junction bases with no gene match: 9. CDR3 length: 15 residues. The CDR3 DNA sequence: TGTGCCAGCAGCCCTACTAGCGGGGGAATCAGTGAGCAGTTCTTC. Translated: CASSPTSGGISEQFF.

CDR3 nucleotides: TGTGCCAGCACCTTCGGTTATAGCAATCAGCCCCAGCATTTT. Translation: CASTFGYSNQPQHF. The chain recombines TRBV5-6 with TRBJ1-5; the D is unclear. The CDR3 is 14 residues long. Germline values: CDR1 SGHDT, CDR2 YYEEEE. The V gene lost 6 bases and the J gene lost 0 bases, with 10 bases spanning the gap.